This TCR beta chain derives from a study of blood T cell repertoires in COVID-19. Study in general: Donors in the United States, Italy and Spain gave samples during acute or convalescent COVID-19. Sample material is recorded as cDNA or gDNA derived from T cells, B-cell-depleted T cells, or PBMCs.

Germline V lookup: CDR1 LNHNV, CDR2 YYDKDF (reference sequence). The CDR3 sequence is 16 residues long. The junction had 5 bases not matched to a gene; V was cut back by 2 bases and J by 4 bases. Source study methods: Scientists estimated how many nucleated cells there were by amplifying reference gene primers. Produced via immunoSEQ multiplex PCR; TCRdb's table is partial and in-frame only. V, J and clone size derive from that table, while D and trimming were established from the DNA sequence. This sample carries approximately 82,000 clones, more than 75% of them seen once, and the ten largest clones take 5.5% to 7.5%.

The chain links TRBV15 to TRBJ2-2, with TRBD1 identical over 9 bases. The source material was peripheral blood. This TCR came from a man in his forties or fifties with active or convalescent COVID-19. CDR3 DNA: TGTGCCACCAGCAGACCACAGGGGGCTGGCACCGGGGAGCTGTTTTTT. It yields the protein CATSRPQGAGTGELFF.